This T cell receptor (beta chain) appears in the sequencing data of a study of blood T cell repertoires in COVID-19. Background on the study: PBMCs, B-cell-depleted T cells, or T cells provided the cDNA or gDNA that made up the material.

Original analysis: Using reference gene primer amplification, nucleated cell counts were estimated. TCRdb's copy holds only in-frame clones and misses some; the assay was immunoSEQ multiplex PCR. Clone size and the V and J calls come from that table; the DNA yielded D and trimming. The data contain under 500,000 clones, 87% of them singletons. The CDR3 is 18 amino acids. Losses at the gene ends were 1 base for V and 3 bases for J; bases not matched to a gene: 14. The germline CDR1 and CDR2 sequences are MNHEY and SMNVEV (reference sequence). The specimen sequenced was PBMCs or T cells enriched from blood (not recorded which). The chain carries TRBV27 and TRBJ1-1; 7 nucleotides agree with TRBD1. This TCR derives from a young woman with acute COVID-19. The CDR3 nucleotides are TGTGCCAGCAGTTTATATTTCGCGAGACAGGGAAAGTACACTGAAGCTTTCTTT. It codes for CASSLYFARQGKYTEAFF.